These 23 T cell receptor beta chains originate from one sample sequenced in a study of Ad26.COV2.S vaccination and SARS-CoV-2 variants. Specified treatment: roughly 18 received Ad26.COV2.S at low or high dose, single or two shots; 5 received placebo; per-sample allocation not given. Collection of samples fell on day 63 after the first vaccine or placebo injection. Repertoires were generated with immunoSEQ multiplex PCR, while TCRdb's copy carries only in-frame clones and drops some. This sample yields roughly 350,000 clones, of which less than 90% are seen a single time; around a tenth belongs to the top ten. The material sequenced was peripheral blood, taken in a trial of Ad26.COV2.S vaccine versus placebo. These receptors all come from a person aged 18-60 years who received the Ad26.COV2.S COVID-19 vaccine or a placebo.

As regards this clone: At the DNA level, this CDR3 is encoded by other sequences in the same sample as well. The chain joins TRBV7-9 to TRBJ1-1; D not resolved. The germline gives CDR1 SEHNR, CDR2 FQNEAQ (reference sequence). The CDR3 is 13 amino acids. V gave up 1 base and J gave up 1 base, with 4 bases separating them. The CDR3 sequence is CASSLDPNTEAFF. CDR3 nucleotides: TGTGCCAGCAGCTTAGACCCGAACACTGAAGCTTTCTTT.

This chain's CDR3 is CASSGADTQYF. The DNA for the CDR3 is TGTGCCAGTTCAGGGGCAGATACGCAGTATTTT. V usage is TRBV4-2 and J usage is TRBJ2-3, with D possibly being TRBD1 (6 bases). CDR1 and CDR2 from the germline V gene are LGHNA and YNFKEQ. The V end was cut by 9 bases, the J end by 4 bases, with 8 bases between. The CDR3 is made up of 11 amino acids.

The V call is TRBV6-5, the J call TRBJ2-1; 14 bases agree with TRBD2. Germline V gives CDR1 MNHEY, CDR2 SVGAGI. The CDR3 length is 16 residues. After removal of 4 bases from V and 8 bases from J, the junction contained 7 bases not matched to a gene. This CDR3 is CASSSAGTSGRDEQFF. For the CDR3, the DNA is TGTGCCAGCAGTTCAGCCGGGACTAGCGGGAGAGATGAGCAGTTCTTC.

This chain uses TRBV7-9 with TRBJ1-1; a weak D match, TRBD1 (5 bases). Germline lookup yields CDR1 SEHNR and CDR2 FQNEAQ (reference sequence). This CDR3 is built from 15 residues. V gave up 1 base and J gave up 0 bases, with 9 bases separating them. CDR3 DNA sequence: TGTGCCAGCAGCTTAGTGGGAGGGGTGAACACTGAAGCTTTCTTT. This codes for CASSLVGGVNTEAFF.

The V gene is TRBV4-1, the J gene TRBJ1-2; TRBD1 might be the D (5 bases). The germline CDR1 and CDR2 sequences are MGHRA and YSYEKL. Between the trimmed V and J ends, which lost 0 bases and 8 bases, there was a span of 13 bases. The length of the CDR3 is 14 residues. CDR3 protein: CASSQDPAGRGYTF. CDR3 nucleotide sequence: TGCGCCAGCAGCCAAGATCCGGCAGGGCGGGGCTACACCTTC.

The chain links TRBV19 to TRBJ2-6, with unresolved D. V was shortened by 6 bases and J by 0 bases, with 12 bases between the two germline ends. The CDR3 spans 16 residues. Germline V gives CDR1 LNHDA, CDR2 SQIVND (reference sequence). CDR3 sequence: CASSTMGISGANVLTF. CDR3 nucleotide sequence: TGTGCCAGTAGCACCATGGGGATCTCTGGGGCCAACGTCCTGACTTTC.

This clone was recorded only once. V usage is TRBV11-1 and J usage is TRBJ2-3; D unresolved. Per the germline V gene, CDR1 is SGHAT and CDR2 is FQDESV (reference sequence). Between the trimmed V and J ends, which lost 4 bases and 0 bases, there was a span of 2 bases. The CDR3 runs to 12 residues. CDR3 DNA: TGTGCCAGCAGCTGGAGCACAGATACGCAGTATTTT. Protein product: CASSWSTDTQYF.

This chain joins TRBV19 and TRBJ1-2; 9 nucleotides agree with TRBD1. The CDR3 contains 15 residues. The J segment lost 4 bases and the V segment lost 4 bases, leaving 7 bases of the junction unmatched. Per germline, CDR1 LNHDA and CDR2 SQIVND (reference sequence). CDR3 in amino acids: CASSTIRDRVYGYTF. The CDR3 DNA is TGTGCCAGTAGTACGATCCGGGACAGGGTCTATGGCTACACCTTC.

In its sample, this clone was seen a few times. CDR3 in DNA: TGTGCCAGCAGCCCTTTTGGAGATGGCTACACCTTC. Its translation: CASSPFGDGYTF. The V and J genes are TRBV5-4 and TRBJ1-2; D not resolved. The germline CDR1 and CDR2 sequences are SGHNT and YYREEE (reference sequence). Deletions cut 4 bases from V and 6 bases from J, with 10 bases between. The CDR3 has 12 amino acids.

The rearrangement uses TRBV19 and TRBJ2-1; D possibly corresponds to TRBD2 (5 bases). The CDR3 loop spans 14 amino acids. Germline V gives CDR1 LNHDA, CDR2 SQIVND (reference sequence). Trimming removed 7 bases at V and 8 bases at J, with 18 bases between. In DNA form, the CDR3 reads TGTGCCAGTAACCAGCGGCCAGAAGACCATGAGCAGTTCTTC. This sequence encodes CASNQRPEDHEQFF.

This chain connects TRBV14 to TRBJ1-2; D is unresolved. Trimming removed 0 bases at V and 10 bases at J, with 9 bases between. Germline CDR1 reads SGHDN; CDR2 reads FVKESK. The length of the CDR3 is 12 residues. CDR3 nucleotides: TGTGCCAGCAGCCAAGAACATTTCTCCTACACCTTC. It codes for CASSQEHFSYTF.

This chain joins TRBV6-1 and TRBJ2-3, with TRBD2 identical over 12 bases. CDR1 is MNHNS, CDR2 SASEGT, per germline. The CDR3 is 16 amino acids. J gave up 2 bases and V 3 bases, and 3 bases lay outside the gene matches. The CDR3 DNA reads as TGTGCCAGCAGTGATCTAGCGGGGGGGTCCACAGATACGCAGTATTTT. Amino acids: CASSDLAGGSTDTQYF.

The rearrangement joins TRBV3-1 (or the pseudogene TRBV3-2) to TRBJ2-5; 13 bases agree with TRBD2. The CDR3 runs 15 residues. The junction had 5 bases not matched to a gene; V was cut back by 6 bases and J by 4 bases. Germline assignment: CDR1 LGHDT and CDR2 YNNKEL (reference sequence). DNA for the CDR3: TGTGCCAGCAGTCGGACTAGCGGGGGCCCAGAGACCCAGTACTTC. Amino acid sequence: CASSRTSGGPETQYF.

CDR3 sequence: CASSFPGPGTEAFF. In DNA, the CDR3 is TGTGCCAGCAGCTTTCCGGGGCCAGGCACTGAAGCTTTCTTT. V is TRBV7-9 and J is TRBJ1-1; perhaps TRBD1 as D (5 bases). The V gene lost 3 bases and the J gene lost 4 bases, with 12 bases spanning the gap. This CDR3 comprises 14 residues. Germline V gene lookup returns CDR1 SEHNR and CDR2 FQNEAQ (reference sequence).

This clone has just one count. The chain uses TRBV12-3 or TRBV12-4 and TRBJ2-7; D unresolved. V lost 3 bases to trimming and J lost 8 bases, with 14 bases between them. This CDR3 comprises 13 residues. CDR3 sequence (DNA): TGTGCCAGCAGTTTTTCAGGCCCCCGGCAGCAGTACTTC. It translates to CASSFSGPRQQYF.

The genes are TRBV28 and TRBJ1-1; unclear D gene. CDR3 length equals 15 residues. Germline CDR1 is MDHEN and CDR2 is SYDVKM. V shed 2 bases and J shed 3 bases, with 13 bases lying between them. DNA of the CDR3: TGTGCCAGCAGTTTAAGGTTTGTGCGGTACACTGAAGCTTTCTTT. Translation: CASSLRFVRYTEAFF.

This rearrangement joins TRBV5-1 to TRBJ2-6; TRBD1 matches 8 bases. CDR1 and CDR2 (germline): SGHRS, YFSETQ. The V and J ends lost 1 base and 0 bases, in that order; junction bases with no gene match: 6. This CDR3 has 18 amino acids. CDR3 loop: CASSLLQGASSGANVLTF. In DNA, the CDR3 is TGCGCCAGCAGCTTGTTGCAGGGGGCTTCCTCTGGGGCCAACGTCCTGACTTTC.

This sequence joins TRBV6-2 or TRBV6-3 and TRBJ1-2, with 7 bases aligning to TRBD1. Germline lookup yields CDR1 MNHEY and CDR2 SVGEGT. CDR3 length equals 15 residues. Unmatched junction bases numbered 10, after V lost 2 bases and J lost 7 bases. CDR3 in amino acids: CASSYGTEGARGYTF. The DNA of the CDR3 is TGTGCCAGCAGTTACGGTACTGAGGGGGCGCGTGGCTACACCTTC.

The V gene is TRBV6-5, the J gene TRBJ1-3; the D is unclear. The CDR3 runs 14 residues. Germline V gene sequence: CDR1 MNHEY, CDR2 SVGAGI. Deletions cut 6 bases from V and 0 bases from J, with 9 bases between. The CDR3: CASSLVDSGNTIYF. CDR3 DNA: TGTGCCAGCAGCCTCGTTGACTCTGGAAACACCATATATTTT.

The rearrangement joins TRBV3-1 (or the pseudogene TRBV3-2) to TRBJ1-2; maybe TRBD1 (5 bases). Per the germline V gene, CDR1 is LGHDT and CDR2 is YNNKEL (reference sequence). The CDR3 runs 13 residues. Trimming removed 4 bases from V and 4 bases from J, with 10 bases in between. In DNA, the CDR3 is TGTGCCAGCAGCCCACGACAGACCTATGGCTACACCTTC. Residues: CASSPRQTYGYTF.

V is TRBV3-1 (or the pseudogene TRBV3-2) and J is TRBJ2-3; D remains unclear. The ends were cut back, 0 bases at V and 4 bases at J, with 5 bases in the middle. The CDR3 has 13 residues. Germline V gene data show CDR1 as LGHDT and CDR2 as YNNKEL (reference sequence). CDR3 in DNA: TGTGCCAGCAGCCAAGATGGTCCAGATACGCAGTATTTT. Amino acid sequence: CASSQDGPDTQYF.

This clone was counted between two and nine times. The chain employs TRBV4-3 and TRBJ2-3; TRBD2 is a possible D gene (6 bases). There are 14 residues in the CDR3. The V end lost 0 bases, the J end lost 6 bases, and 10 bases lay between the germline ends. Looked up from germline, CDR1 is LGHNA and CDR2 is YSLEER. The CDR3 DNA follows: TGCGCCAGCAGCCAAGAACTAGCCGGGGATACGCAGTATTTT. This encodes CASSQELAGDTQYF.

The chain joins TRBV7-3 to TRBJ2-2, with D unresolved. The germline CDR1 and CDR2 sequences are SGHTA and FQGTGA. CDR3 length: 13 residues. Trimming stripped 4 bases from V and 7 bases from J, with 10 bases between. The CDR3 sequence is CASSSEMDGELFF. CDR3 DNA sequence: TGTGCCAGCAGCTCCGAGATGGACGGGGAGCTGTTTTTT.